The 25 T cell receptor beta chains below all came from one sample that was sequenced in a study of cytomegalovirus exposure and HLA in healthy donors. In the PCR, 60 Vbeta and 13 Jbeta primers were used. Method: immunoSEQ multiplex PCR; TCRdb's copy keeps in-frame clones and lacks some. The repertoire has around 250,000 clones, 80% to 95% of them found once; the top ten carry roughly 1.6%. The sequenced sample was PBMCs. These receptors were collected from a girl under 10 years old in good health and CMV-seronegative.

The chain carries TRBV29-1 and TRBJ2-7, with D tentatively TRBD1 (5 bases). CDR1 is SQVTM, CDR2 ANQGSEA, per germline. CDR3 length: 13 amino acids. With 6 bases removed from V and 0 bases from J, the gap between germline ends came to 12 bases. The CDR3 protein is CSVRTSRSYEQYF. The CDR3, as DNA: TGCAGCGTGCGGACATCCCGCTCCTACGAGCAGTACTTC.

The chain joins TRBV6-5 to TRBJ1-5; unclear D gene. In germline, CDR1 is MNHEY, CDR2 SVGAGI. Deletions cut 2 bases from V and 5 bases from J, with 7 bases between. CDR3 length: 13 amino acids. The DNA of the CDR3 is TGTGCCAGCAGTTACGGGAGGCATCAGCCCCAGCATTTT. Its translation is CASSYGRHQPQHF.

The J gene is TRBJ2-1, the V gene TRBV10-1, with D perhaps TRBD2 (5 bases). The CDR3 spans 16 residues. Trimming shortened V by 7 bases and J by 9 bases, and 25 bases separated the two germline ends. The germline gives CDR1 WNHNN, CDR2 SYGVQD (reference sequence). The CDR3 DNA sequence: TGCGCCAGCAAGAGGGATGTGGGAACCGCCGGCGGTGAGCAGTTCTTC. Translation gives CASKRDVGTAGGEQFF.

The rearrangement uses TRBV5-4 and TRBJ2-7; 7 bases are shared with TRBD1. CDR1 and CDR2 (germline): SGHNT, YYREEE (reference sequence). Trimming took 4 bases from V and 2 from J; bases not matched to a gene: 15. The CDR3 sequence is 17 residues long. The CDR3 sequence is CASSQTPLQGITYEQYF. The CDR3 DNA follows: TGTGCCAGCAGCCAAACCCCTCTACAGGGGATCACCTACGAGCAGTACTTC. Full variable domain (outside the CDR3, taken from reference TRBV5-4 and TRBJ2-7): ETGVTQSPTHLIKTRGQQVTLRCSSQSGHNTVSWYQQALGQGPQFIFQYYREEENGRGNFPPRFSGLQFPNYSSELNVNALELDDSALYLCASSQTPLQGITYEQYFGPGTRLTVT.

The V gene is TRBV5-1, the J gene TRBJ1-2; D is undetermined. Germline-derived CDR1 and CDR2 are SGHRS and YFSETQ. Trimming cost V 2 bases and J 2 bases, with 16 bases left between them. CDR3 length equals 16 residues. DNA for the CDR3: TGCGCCAGCAGCTTTGCCCCAGCGATCTTAAACTATGGCTACACCTTC. Protein sequence: CASSFAPAILNYGYTF.

CDR3 sequence (DNA): TGTGCCAGCAGCTTGAGCTGGCGGAGTAAAACCGGGGAGCTGTTTTTT. Translated, it gives CASSLSWRSKTGELFF. The chain uses TRBV5-4 and TRBJ2-2; D gene ambiguous. CDR1 and CDR2 from the germline V gene are SGHNT and YYREEE (reference sequence). The V end was cut by 1 base, the J end by 5 bases, with 15 bases between. The CDR3 consists of 16 residues.

The rearrangement links TRBV18 to TRBJ2-1; 15 nucleotides agree with TRBD2. Germline lookup yields CDR1 KGHSH and CDR2 LQKENI. Trimming at V came to 5 bases and at J to 1 base, leaving 6 bases not matched to a gene. The CDR3 is 18 residues long. This chain's CDR3 is CASSSGLAGGISYNEQFF. The CDR3 DNA follows: TGTGCCAGCTCATCGGGACTAGCGGGGGGCATATCCTACAATGAGCAGTTCTTC.

This rearrangement joins TRBV19 to TRBJ1-2; 11 nucleotides align to TRBD1. The CDR3 sequence is 12 residues long. CDR1 LNHDA and CDR2 SQIVND come from the germline V gene (reference sequence). V shed 6 bases, J shed 8 bases, and the junction held 2 bases outside the gene matches. The DNA of the CDR3 is TGTGCCAGTAGCGGACAGGGGGCGGGCTACACCTTC. Protein product: CASSGQGAGYTF.

The chain employs TRBV20-1 and TRBJ1-1; D remains ambiguous. This CDR3 has 11 residues. Trimming left V 6 bases short and J 1 base short, with 6 bases between. Germline CDR1 and CDR2: DFQATT and SNEGSKA (reference sequence). This chain's CDR3 is CSAFWNTEAFF. CDR3 coding DNA: TGCAGTGCCTTCTGGAACACTGAAGCTTTCTTT.

The gene calls are TRBV30 and TRBJ1-1; D uncertain. CDR1 GTSNPN and CDR2 SVGIG come from the germline V gene (reference sequence). This CDR3 has 11 residues. V was shortened by 0 bases and J by 8 bases, with 7 bases between the two germline ends. CDR3 in amino acids: CAWSVLVEAFF. Written as DNA, the CDR3 is TGTGCCTGGAGTGTACTGGTGGAAGCTTTCTTT.

The rearrangement uses TRBV10-3 and TRBJ1-2; 10 positions agree with TRBD1. CDR1 is ENHRY, CDR2 SYGVKD, per germline. Trimming cost V 3 bases and J 5 bases; bases outside gene matches: 6. The CDR3 consists of 15 residues. This chain's CDR3 is CAISDRDRGLYGYTF. CDR3 coding DNA: TGTGCCATCAGTGACAGAGACAGGGGGCTGTATGGCTACACCTTC.

The chain is built from TRBV10-3 and TRBJ1-4, with 7 bases matching TRBD1. The CDR3 sequence is 15 residues long. After removal of 8 bases from V and 0 bases from J, the junction contained 6 bases not matched to a gene. Germline V CDR1 and CDR2: ENHRY, SYGVKD. CDR3 bases: TGTGCCATCGGACCGGGACAGACAACTAATGAAAAACTGTTTTTT. Translated: CAIGPGQTTNEKLFF.

The chain joins TRBV5-1 to TRBJ2-7; possibly TRBD1 for D (6 bases). The CDR3 consists of 15 residues. V was cut by 2 bases and J by 6 bases, with 18 bases left in between. Germline CDR1 is SGHRS and CDR2 is YFSETQ. The CDR3 region has the DNA TGCGCCAGCAGCTTCGAGGGGGACCGATACGTCGAGCAGTACTTC. It yields the protein CASSFEGDRYVEQYF. The variable domain in full, completed from reference TRBV5-1 and TRBJ2-7, reads KAGVTQTPRYLIKTRGQQVTLSCSPISGHRSVSWYQQTPGQGLQFLFEYFSETQRNKGNFPGRFSGRQFSNSRSEMNVSTLELGDSALYLCASSFEGDRYVEQYFGPGTRLTVT.

V is TRBV6-5 and J is TRBJ1-1; D might be TRBD1 (5 bases). The V end was cut by 7 bases, the J end by 1 base, with 13 bases between. This CDR3 region has 14 residues. Germline V gene data show CDR1 as MNHEY and CDR2 as SVGAGI. The chain's CDR3 is CASTPGRENTEAFF. DNA for the CDR3: TGTGCCAGCACCCCGGGGCGGGAGAACACTGAAGCTTTCTTT.

The chain uses TRBV28 and TRBJ2-7, with 13 positions matching TRBD2. The CDR3 totals 16 residues. Per the germline V gene, CDR1 is MDHEN and CDR2 is SYDVKM. The J segment lost 2 bases and the V segment lost 5 bases, leaving 6 bases of the junction unmatched. DNA for the CDR3: TGTGCCAGCAGTCAAACTAGCGGGGGGGTCCCCTACGAGCAGTACTTC. The encoded protein is CASSQTSGGVPYEQYF.

The V call is TRBV7-9, the J call TRBJ1-5; D is uncertain. V lost 0 bases and J lost 7, with 4 bases in between. The germline V gene has CDR1 SEHNR and CDR2 FQNEAQ (reference sequence). CDR3 size: 12 residues. CDR3 in amino acids: CASSLAGQPQHF. The CDR3 nucleotides are TGTGCCAGCAGCTTAGCCGGGCAGCCCCAGCATTTT.

The CDR3 sequence: CARSLGLAGGFEEQFF. DNA of the CDR3: TGTGCCAGAAGCTTAGGACTAGCGGGGGGTTTCGAGGAGCAGTTCTTC. The gene calls are TRBV5-3 and TRBJ2-1; 14 nucleotides align to TRBD2. TRBV5-3 is recorded as an ORF, its role being uncertain. V was clipped by 2 bases and J by 10 bases; unmatched bases: 8. CDR3 length: 16 amino acids.

J is TRBJ1-5 and V is TRBV6-1; D is undetermined. V shed 6 bases and J shed 2 bases, with 11 bases lying between them. This CDR3 contains 14 residues. Germline V lookup: CDR1 MNHNS, CDR2 SASEGT. This CDR3 reads CASRGVRGNQPQHF. DNA of the CDR3: TGTGCCAGCAGGGGAGTACGGGGCAATCAGCCCCAGCATTTT.

In nucleotides, the CDR3 is TGTGCTAGTGGTTTGACCTCCCAGTTGGGGAGATTGACTGAAGCTTTCTTT. This sequence encodes CASGLTSQLGRLTEAFF. This chain joins TRBV12-5 and TRBJ1-1; no reliable D call. This CDR3 region has 17 residues. Germline loops: CDR1 LGHNT, CDR2 FRNRAP. V was shortened by 2 bases and J by 5 bases, with 21 bases between the two germline ends.

The chain has TRBV7-6 and TRBJ1-1; TRBD1 aligns across 11 bases. Unmatched junction bases numbered 1, after V lost 1 base and J lost 6 bases. The germline gives CDR1 SGHVS, CDR2 FNYEAQ. The CDR3 totals 14 residues. The CDR3, as DNA: TGTGCCAGCAGCTTAGGGGGACAGGGGGCTGAAGCTTTCTTT. It codes for CASSLGGQGAEAFF.

This sequence joins TRBV27 and TRBJ2-7; 12 nucleotides line up with TRBD1. Germline-derived CDR1 and CDR2 are MNHEY and SMNVEV (reference sequence). The V gene end was trimmed by 5 bases and the J gene end by 4 bases; junction bases not matched to a gene: 9. The CDR3 is made up of 16 amino acids. Here the CDR3 DNA reads TGTGCCAGCAGTATACGAGGGACAGGGGGCGTATACGAGCAGTACTTC. Translated: CASSIRGTGGVYEQYF.

The chain links TRBV28 to TRBJ1-1; 8 nucleotides align to TRBD1. The CDR3 covers 12 residues. CDR1 is MDHEN and CDR2 is SYDVKM in the germline V gene. V lost 6 bases to trimming and J lost 5 bases; unmatched junction nucleotides: 2. The CDR3 bases are TGTGCCAGCAGGGGACAGGTGACTGAAGCTTTCTTT. It yields the protein CASRGQVTEAFF.

The J gene is TRBJ2-6, the V gene TRBV30; a weak D match, TRBD2 (6 bases). Per germline, CDR1 GTSNPN and CDR2 SVGIG (reference sequence). V shed 1 base and J shed 4 bases, with 11 bases lying between them. The CDR3 is 15 residues long. The CDR3 loop is CAWSARDSGANVLTF. DNA of the CDR3: TGTGCCTGGAGTGCACGGGACTCCGGGGCCAACGTCCTGACTTTC.

The chain uses TRBV5-6 and TRBJ2-7; TRBD1 agrees at 10 bases. The V and J ends lost 4 bases and 10 bases, in that order; junction bases with no gene match: 8. From germline, CDR1 is SGHDT and CDR2 YYEEEE. The CDR3 is 13 residues long. This chain's CDR3 is CASSDGTGESQYF. For the CDR3, the DNA is TGTGCCAGCAGCGACGGGACAGGGGAATCCCAGTACTTC.

This chain connects TRBV7-8 to TRBJ2-5; TRBD2 agrees at 7 bases. J gave up 1 base and V 1 base, and 6 bases lay outside the gene matches. The CDR3 totals 16 residues. Looked up from germline, CDR1 is SGHVS and CDR2 is FQNEAQ. The CDR3 region has the DNA TGTGCCAGCAGCTTAGAAGCAGGGAGGGTCCAAGAGACCCAGTACTTC. It codes for CASSLEAGRVQETQYF.